These T cell receptor beta chains were read from a single sample in a study of regulatory T cells in long-lasting Graves disease. In TCRdb, the multiplex PCR reads were re-called with MiXCR into one record per CDR3 protein. The sample consists of approximately 500,000 distinct CDR3 sequences, roughly 21% of them appearing once. This specimen was peripheral blood mononuclear cells (PBMCs), taken when the disease was refractory, from a patient treated with antithyroid drugs. These receptors were taken from a female donor with Graves disease. Both conserved end residues are part of each CDR3. D genes are given only for firm matches. Clone size appears in some rows only: once, few, many, or a class for an expanded clone.

J: TRBJ2-5
V: TRBV20-1
size: many
D: .
CDR3: CSASRQVRETQYF
DNA: TGCAGTGCTAGTAGACAGGTCCGGGAGACCCAGTACTTC

J: TRBJ2-7
V: TRBV27
size: many
D: .
CDR3: CASSLSSTAEQYF
DNA: TGTGCCAGCAGTTTATCGTCGACCGCCGAGCAGTACTTC

J: TRBJ2-2
V: TRBV10-3
size: .
D: TRBD1
CDR3: CAISDHRGPSGELFF
DNA: TGTGCCATCAGTGATCACAGGGGGCCATCCGGGGAGCTGTTTTTT

J: TRBJ2-3
V: TRBV6-1
size: .
D: TRBD1
CDR3: CASAQQGPQTDTQYF
DNA: TGTGCCAGCGCACAACAGGGGCCCCAGACAGATACGCAGTATTTT

J: TRBJ2-3
V: TRBV7-2
size: few
D: .
CDR3: CASSLASGITDTQYF
DNA: TGTGCCAGCAGCTTAGCTAGCGGCATCACAGATACGCAGTATTTT

J: TRBJ2-5
V: TRBV3-1
size: many
D: TRBD1
CDR3: CASSTGTGGVETQYF
DNA: TGTGCCAGCAGTACCGGGACAGGGGGCGTAGAGACCCAGTACTTC

J: TRBJ2-2
V: TRBV19
size: many
D: TRBD1
CDR3: CASRGGQGNTGELFF
DNA: TGTGCCAGTAGAGGGGGACAGGGGAACACCGGGGAGCTGTTTTTT

J: TRBJ2-5
V: TRBV3-1
size: many
D: .
CDR3: CASSQGTDDHQTQYF
DNA: TGTGCCAGCAGCCAAGGGACAGATGACCATCAGACCCAGTACTTC

J: TRBJ2-5
V: TRBV7-9
size: .
D: TRBD2
CDR3: CASSLAAGGPGETQYF
DNA: TGTGCCAGCAGCTTAGCGGCGGGAGGGCCAGGAGAGACCCAGTACTTC

J: TRBJ1-1
V: TRBV29-1
size: few
D: .
CDR3: CSVKTSDPAFF
DNA: TGCAGCGTTAAAACATCGGACCCGGCTTTCTTT

J: TRBJ2-5
V: TRBV4-1
size: .
D: TRBD2
CDR3: CASSHGLAGANPLGETQYF
DNA: TGCGCCAGCAGCCACGGACTAGCGGGAGCGAATCCGTTGGGAGAGACCCAGTACTTC

J: TRBJ1-1
V: TRBV2
size: few
D: .
CDR3: CASRGGAGGTEAFF
DNA: TGTGCCAGCAGGGGGGGGGCCGGCGGCACTGAAGCTTTCTTT

J: TRBJ1-1
V: TRBV5-6
size: few
D: .
CDR3: CASSWVTTEAFF
DNA: TGTGCCAGCAGCTGGGTCACGACTGAAGCTTTCTTT

J: TRBJ2-5
V: TRBV9
size: few
D: TRBD1
CDR3: CASSPQPGQGAWTQYF
DNA: TGTGCCAGCAGCCCTCAGCCGGGACAGGGGGCTTGGACCCAGTACTTC

J: TRBJ1-3
V: TRBV11-2
size: many
D: .
CDR3: CASSYSGNTIYF
DNA: TGTGCCAGCAGCTACAGTGGAAACACCATATATTTT

J: TRBJ2-1
V: TRBV7-2
size: .
D: TRBD2
CDR3: CASSPTSGKYNEQFF
DNA: TGTGCCAGCAGCCCCACTAGCGGGAAGTACAATGAGCAGTTCTTC

J: TRBJ1-1
V: TRBV6-5
size: .
D: .
CDR3: CASSFSEAFF
DNA: TGTGCCAGCAGTTTTTCTGAAGCTTTCTTT

J: TRBJ2-3
V: TRBV9
size: .
D: .
CDR3: CASSVMQGKDTQYF
DNA: TGTGCCAGCAGCGTAATGCAGGGGAAAGATACGCAGTATTTT

J: TRBJ1-2
V: TRBV13
size: few
D: .
CDR3: CASTWGQGTGYTF
DNA: TGTGCCAGCACCTGGGGGCAGGGGACTGGCTACACCTTC

J: TRBJ2-7
V: TRBV6-1
size: few
D: TRBD1
CDR3: CASGPPGTGVEQYF
DNA: TGTGCCAGCGGCCCCCCCGGGACAGGGGTCGAGCAGTACTTC

J: TRBJ1-2
V: TRBV29-1
size: few
D: .
CDR3: CSVEDSGAYNYGYTF
DNA: TGCAGCGTTGAAGATTCGGGGGCCTACAACTATGGCTACACCTTC

J: TRBJ2-7
V: TRBV18
size: few
D: .
CDR3: CASSPTANYEQYF
DNA: TGTGCCAGCTCACCAACAGCAAACTACGAGCAGTACTTC

J: TRBJ1-5
V: TRBV28
size: .
D: .
CDR3: CASSLYRFGTSYSNQPQHF
DNA: TGTGCCAGCAGTTTATATCGGTTCGGGACAAGTTATAGCAATCAGCCCCAGCATTTT

J: TRBJ1-1
V: TRBV6-1
size: many
D: .
CDR3: CASSDPTGTYEAFF
DNA: TGTGCCAGCAGTGACCCGACAGGAACCTATGAAGCTTTCTTT

J: TRBJ1-2
V: TRBV7-9
size: many
D: TRBD1
CDR3: CASSLGQGRGYTF
DNA: TGTGCCAGCAGCCTTGGACAGGGAAGAGGCTACACCTTC

J: TRBJ2-7
V: TRBV29-1
size: few
D: .
CDR3: CSVEVNRAGLHYEQYF
DNA: TGCAGCGTTGAAGTGAATCGGGCGGGACTCCACTACGAGCAGTACTTC

J: TRBJ2-5
V: TRBV28
size: many
D: .
CDR3: CASSGTLTAGLETQYF
DNA: TGTGCCAGCAGTGGGACCCTGACAGCTGGTTTGGAGACCCAGTACTTC

J: TRBJ2-6
V: TRBV24-1
size: few
D: TRBD1
CDR3: CATSDLGGQGVAGANVLTF
DNA: TGTGCCACCAGTGATCTAGGGGGACAGGGAGTCGCCGGGGCCAACGTCCTGACTTTC

J: TRBJ2-7
V: TRBV2
size: many
D: .
CDR3: CASVGAGYEQYF
DNA: TGTGCCAGCGTAGGGGCAGGCTACGAGCAGTACTTC

J: TRBJ2-5
V: TRBV28
size: many
D: .
CDR3: CASSTRVFGSETQYF
DNA: TGTGCCAGCAGTACCAGGGTGTTCGGTTCGGAGACCCAGTACTTC

J: TRBJ1-1
V: TRBV29-1
size: few
D: .
CDR3: CSVSTGVMNTEAFF
DNA: TGCAGCGTTTCAACGGGGGTTATGAACACTGAAGCTTTCTTT

J: TRBJ1-5
V: TRBV19
size: .
D: .
CDR3: CASSIDLWTSNQPQHF
DNA: TGTGCCAGTAGTATAGATCTGTGGACTAGCAATCAGCCCCAGCATTTT

J: TRBJ1-5
V: TRBV3-1
size: many
D: .
CDR3: CASSQENQPQHF
DNA: TGTGCCAGCAGCCAAGAGAATCAGCCCCAGCATTTT

J: TRBJ1-2
V: TRBV5-5
size: many
D: .
CDR3: CASSDRDRGYTF
DNA: TGTGCCAGCAGCGACCGGGACCGCGGCTACACCTTC

J: TRBJ1-4
V: TRBV30
size: few
D: .
CDR3: CAWSMGTGEKLFF
DNA: TGTGCCTGGAGTATGGGGACCGGTGAAAAACTGTTTTTT

J: TRBJ2-7
V: TRBV12-5
size: many
D: .
CDR3: CASGSGTYEQYF
DNA: TGTGCTAGTGGGAGCGGAACCTACGAGCAGTACTTC

J: TRBJ2-5
V: TRBV28
size: many
D: .
CDR3: CASGPWGDETQYF
DNA: TGTGCCAGCGGGCCCTGGGGTGACGAGACCCAGTACTTC

J: TRBJ2-2
V: TRBV19
size: few
D: .
CDR3: CASSIDGPGTHTGELFF
DNA: TGTGCCAGTAGTATAGATGGACCGGGTACGCACACCGGGGAGCTGTTTTTT

J: TRBJ1-5
V: TRBV2
size: many
D: .
CDR3: CACHDGDQPQHF
DNA: TGTGCCTGCCATGATGGGGATCAGCCCCAGCATTTT

J: TRBJ1-5
V: TRBV12-3/TRBV12-4
size: many
D: TRBD1
CDR3: CASSWDRDQPQHF
DNA: TGTGCCAGCAGTTGGGACAGAGATCAGCCCCAGCATTTT

J: TRBJ2-5
V: TRBV7-9
size: .
D: TRBD1
CDR3: CASSSGQGDETQYF
DNA: TGTGCCAGCAGCTCGGGACAGGGGGACGAGACCCAGTACTTC

J: TRBJ2-7
V: TRBV11-2
size: few
D: TRBD1
CDR3: CASSSTYRTGGYEQYF
DNA: TGTGCCAGCAGCTCGACATATCGGACAGGGGGTTACGAGCAGTACTTC

J: TRBJ1-1
V: TRBV12-3/TRBV12-4
size: many
D: TRBD1
CDR3: CASSLDRARAFF
DNA: TGTGCCAGCAGCCTCGACAGGGCTCGAGCTTTCTTT

J: TRBJ1-6
V: TRBV28
size: many
D: .
CDR3: CASHGNYRVRSSPLHF
DNA: TGTGCCAGCCATGGCAACTACCGGGTTAGGAGTTCACCCCTCCACTTT

J: TRBJ1-1
V: TRBV6-1
size: few
D: TRBD1
CDR3: CASSQDREWSNTEAFF
DNA: TGTGCCAGCAGTCAGGACAGGGAATGGAGTAACACTGAAGCTTTCTTT

J: TRBJ2-2
V: TRBV5-6
size: many
D: TRBD1
CDR3: CASSLTGTGGTGELFF
DNA: TGTGCCAGCAGTCTTACCGGGACAGGGGGCACCGGGGAGCTGTTTTTT

J: TRBJ2-5
V: TRBV28
size: many
D: TRBD1
CDR3: CASSPRQGRETQYF
DNA: TGTGCCAGCTCCCCACGACAGGGCCGGGAGACCCAGTACTTC

J: TRBJ2-3
V: TRBV12-3/TRBV12-4
size: few
D: .
CDR3: CASSTGPTDTQYF
DNA: TGTGCCAGCAGTACGGGACCGACAGATACGCAGTATTTT

J: TRBJ1-2
V: TRBV2
size: many
D: .
CDR3: CASSSMGNYGYTF
DNA: TGTGCCAGCAGTTCAATGGGGAACTATGGCTACACCTTC